This TCR beta chain was documented in a study of blood T cells in healthy people across ages. Study-level findings and limits: Per-million-T-cell TCR beta diversity fell roughly linearly with age.

Germline V lookup: CDR1 ENHRY, CDR2 SYGVKD. With V trimmed by 6 bases and J by 4 bases, 3 bases remained unmatched. This CDR3 comprises 14 residues. Remarks on this clonotype: Its antigen is still unknown.

Using a J-beta primer mix together with a sample-barcoded 5' primer, a second PCR was run for roughly 7 to 12 cycles. Each TCR beta cDNA got a 12-nucleotide random molecular identifier. Samples each returned at least 2.5 million CDR3-containing paired-end reads. Via MiXCR, TCRdb re-called the 5' RACE reads, giving one row per CDR3 protein. Among under 1,000,000 distinct CDR3 sequences, roughly 34% were seen once, and the ten largest hold 13%. The chain is built from TRBV10-3 and TRBJ1-1, with 12 bases lining up with TRBD1. This sequence originates from a man between 18 and 35 years old in good health. Sequencing used blood. The CDR3 protein is CAISGTGGPTEAFF. The CDR3 DNA sequence: TGTGCCATCAGCGGGACAGGGGGCCCCACTGAAGCTTTCTTT.